This T cell receptor beta chain was found in a study of cytomegalovirus exposure and HLA in healthy donors. At the level of the study: Of some 400 genotyped donors, about 81% grouped in the Caucasian-associated ancestry cluster.

Regarding the study as a whole: A later analysis showed HLA-associated TCR beta chains outstripping equally common others in clonal expansion. The study had only CMV serostatus as immune exposure information. The study designated 150 or so TCR beta chains cytomegalovirus-associated.

In the PCR, 60 Vbeta and 13 Jbeta primers were used. TCRdb's table, derived via immunoSEQ multiplex PCR, lists solely in-frame clones and lacks some. This repertoire shows over 100,000 clones, less than 65% found once; its top ten account for about 9%. This CDR3 contains 14 residues. Trimming cost V 8 bases and J 1 base, with 14 bases left between them. CDR1 is SNHLY and CDR2 is FYNNEI in the germline V gene. Points on this clone: Its antigen remains unidentified.

The source of this sequence is a man in his forties in good health and CMV-seropositive. The material sequenced was PBMCs. The chain employs TRBV2 and TRBJ1-2; possible D gene TRBD1, 5 bases. CDR3: CASGDFGSNYGYTF. The CDR3 DNA is TGTGCCAGCGGGGACTTCGGCAGTAACTATGGCTACACCTTC. The complete variable domain, with remaining parts taken from reference TRBV2 and TRBJ1-2, reads EPEVTQTPSHQVTQMGQEVILRCVPISNHLYFYWYRQILGQKVEFLVSFYNNEISEKSEIFDDQFSVERPDGSNFTLKIRSTKLEDSAMYFCASGDFGSNYGYTFGSGTRLTVV.